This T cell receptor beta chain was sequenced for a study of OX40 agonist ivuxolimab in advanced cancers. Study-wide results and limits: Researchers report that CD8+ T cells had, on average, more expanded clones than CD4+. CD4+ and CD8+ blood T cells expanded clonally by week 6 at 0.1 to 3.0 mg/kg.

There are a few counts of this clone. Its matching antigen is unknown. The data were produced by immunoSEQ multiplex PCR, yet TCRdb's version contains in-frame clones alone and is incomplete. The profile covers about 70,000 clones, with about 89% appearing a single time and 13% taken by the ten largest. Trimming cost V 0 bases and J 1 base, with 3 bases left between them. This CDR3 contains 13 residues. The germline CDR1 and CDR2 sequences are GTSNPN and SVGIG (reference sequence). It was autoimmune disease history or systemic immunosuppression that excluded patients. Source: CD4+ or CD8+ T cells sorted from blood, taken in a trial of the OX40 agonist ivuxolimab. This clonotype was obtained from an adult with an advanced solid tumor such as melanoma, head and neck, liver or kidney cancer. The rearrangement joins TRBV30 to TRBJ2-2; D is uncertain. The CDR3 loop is CAWSVWNTGELFF. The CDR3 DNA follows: TGTGCCTGGAGTGTATGGAACACCGGGGAGCTGTTTTTT.